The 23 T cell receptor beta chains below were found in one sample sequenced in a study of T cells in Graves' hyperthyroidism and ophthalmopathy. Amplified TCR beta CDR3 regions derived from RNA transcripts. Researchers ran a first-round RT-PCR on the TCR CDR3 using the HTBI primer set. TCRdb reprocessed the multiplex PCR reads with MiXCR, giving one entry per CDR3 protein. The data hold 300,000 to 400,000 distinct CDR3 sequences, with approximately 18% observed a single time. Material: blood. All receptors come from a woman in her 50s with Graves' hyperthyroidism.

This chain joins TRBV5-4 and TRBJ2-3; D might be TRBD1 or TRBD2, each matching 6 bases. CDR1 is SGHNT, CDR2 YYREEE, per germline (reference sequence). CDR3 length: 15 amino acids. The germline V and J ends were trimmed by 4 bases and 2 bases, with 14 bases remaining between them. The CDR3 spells CASSPDRTNTDTQYF. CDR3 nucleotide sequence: TGTGCCAGCAGCCCCGACAGGACTAACACAGATACGCAGTATTTT.

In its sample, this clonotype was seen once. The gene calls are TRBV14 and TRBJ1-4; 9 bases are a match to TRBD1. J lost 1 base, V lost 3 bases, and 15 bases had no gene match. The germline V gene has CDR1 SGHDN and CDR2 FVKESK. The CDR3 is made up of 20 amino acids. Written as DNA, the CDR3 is TGTGCCAGCAGCCACCCCGGGACAGGGTCGCGGAAGGTAACTAATGAAAAACTGTTTTTT. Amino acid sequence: CASSHPGTGSRKVTNEKLFF.

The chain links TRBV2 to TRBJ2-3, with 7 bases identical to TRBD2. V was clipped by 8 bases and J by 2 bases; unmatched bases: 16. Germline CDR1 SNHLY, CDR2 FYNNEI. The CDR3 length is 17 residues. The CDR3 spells CASRPFGGGAITDTQYF. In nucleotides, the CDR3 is TGTGCCAGCCGGCCATTTGGGGGGGGAGCTATCACAGATACGCAGTATTTT.

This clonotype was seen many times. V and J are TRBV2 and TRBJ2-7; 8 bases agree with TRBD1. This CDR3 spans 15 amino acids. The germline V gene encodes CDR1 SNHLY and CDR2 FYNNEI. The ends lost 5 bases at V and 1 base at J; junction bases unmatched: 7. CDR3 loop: CASSLDRDLSYEQYF. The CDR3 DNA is TGTGCCAGCAGTTTGGACAGGGATCTTTCCTACGAGCAGTACTTC. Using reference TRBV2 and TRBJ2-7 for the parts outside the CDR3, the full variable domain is EPEVTQTPSHQVTQMGQEVILRCVPISNHLYFYWYRQILGQKVEFLVSFYNNEISEKSEIFDDQFSVERPDGSNFTLKIRSTKLEDSAMYFCASSLDRDLSYEQYFGPGTRLTVT.

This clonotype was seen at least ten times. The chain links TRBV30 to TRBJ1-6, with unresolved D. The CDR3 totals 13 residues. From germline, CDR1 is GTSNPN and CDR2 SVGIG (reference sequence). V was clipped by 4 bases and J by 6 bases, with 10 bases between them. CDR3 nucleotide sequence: TGTGCCTGGAATAGGGCTGGTAATTCACCCCTCCACTTT. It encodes CAWNRAGNSPLHF.

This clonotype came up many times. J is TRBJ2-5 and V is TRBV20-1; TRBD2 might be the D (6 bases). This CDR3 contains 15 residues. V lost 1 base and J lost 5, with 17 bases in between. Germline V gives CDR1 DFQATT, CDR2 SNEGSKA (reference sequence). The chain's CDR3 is CSARAWGDGGETQYF. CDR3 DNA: TGCAGTGCTAGAGCCTGGGGGGATGGGGGGGAGACCCAGTACTTC.

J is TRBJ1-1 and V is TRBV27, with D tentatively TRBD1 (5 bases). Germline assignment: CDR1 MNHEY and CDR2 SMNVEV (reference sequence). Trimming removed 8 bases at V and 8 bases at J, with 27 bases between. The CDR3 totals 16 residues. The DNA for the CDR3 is TGTGCCAGCCGGGGCCCTCCTCTGGACACTGTGGGAGAAGCTTTCTTT. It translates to CASRGPPLDTVGEAFF.

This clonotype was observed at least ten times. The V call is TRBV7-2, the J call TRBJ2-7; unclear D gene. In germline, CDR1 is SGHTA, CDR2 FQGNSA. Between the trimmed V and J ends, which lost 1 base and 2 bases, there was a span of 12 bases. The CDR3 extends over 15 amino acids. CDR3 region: CASSLDMGPPYEQYF. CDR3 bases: TGTGCCAGCAGCTTAGACATGGGCCCGCCCTACGAGCAGTACTTC.

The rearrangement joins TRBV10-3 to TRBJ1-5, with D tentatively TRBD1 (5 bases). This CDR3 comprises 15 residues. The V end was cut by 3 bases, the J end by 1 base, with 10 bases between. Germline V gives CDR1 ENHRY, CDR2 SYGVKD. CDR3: CAISDTGSSNQPQHF. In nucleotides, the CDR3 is TGTGCCATCAGTGATACAGGTTCGAGCAATCAGCCCCAGCATTTT.

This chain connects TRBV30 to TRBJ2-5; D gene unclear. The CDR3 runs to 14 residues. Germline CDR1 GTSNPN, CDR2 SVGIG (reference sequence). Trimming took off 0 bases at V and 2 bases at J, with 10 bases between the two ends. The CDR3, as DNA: TGTGCCTGGAGTGTCCAGACACTTCAAGAGACCCAGTACTTC. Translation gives CAWSVQTLQETQYF. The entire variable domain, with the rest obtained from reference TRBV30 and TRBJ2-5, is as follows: SQTIHQWPATLVQPVGSPLSLECTVEGTSNPNLYWYRQAAGRGLQLLFYSVGIGQISSEVPQNLSASRPQDRQFILSSKKLLLSDSGFYLCAWSVQTLQETQYFGPGTRLLVL.

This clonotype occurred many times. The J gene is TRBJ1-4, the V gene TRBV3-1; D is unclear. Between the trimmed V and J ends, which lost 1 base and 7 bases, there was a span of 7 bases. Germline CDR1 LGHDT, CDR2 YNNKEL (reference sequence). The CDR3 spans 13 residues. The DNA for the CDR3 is TGTGCCAGCAGCCAAGGTCCTAGTGAAAAACTGTTTTTT. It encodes CASSQGPSEKLFF.

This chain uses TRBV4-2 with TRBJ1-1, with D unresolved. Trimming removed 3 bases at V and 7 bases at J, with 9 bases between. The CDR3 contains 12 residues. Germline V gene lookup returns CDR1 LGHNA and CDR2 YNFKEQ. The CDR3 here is CASSQNTLEAFF. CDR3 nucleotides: TGTGCCAGCAGCCAGAACACGCTTGAAGCTTTCTTT.

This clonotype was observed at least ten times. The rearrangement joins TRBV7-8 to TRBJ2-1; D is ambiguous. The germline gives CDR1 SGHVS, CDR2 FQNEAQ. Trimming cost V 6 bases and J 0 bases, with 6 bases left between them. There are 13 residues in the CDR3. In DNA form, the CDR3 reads TGTGCCAGCAGGGTATCCTCCTACAATGAGCAGTTCTTC. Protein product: CASRVSSYNEQFF.

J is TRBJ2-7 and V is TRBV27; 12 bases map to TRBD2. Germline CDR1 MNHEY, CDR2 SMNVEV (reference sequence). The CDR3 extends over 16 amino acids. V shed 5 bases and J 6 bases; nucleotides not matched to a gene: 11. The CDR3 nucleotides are TGTGCCAGCAGTCTGACTGCTAGCGGGAGGGCCGTCGAGCAGTACTTC. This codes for CASSLTASGRAVEQYF.

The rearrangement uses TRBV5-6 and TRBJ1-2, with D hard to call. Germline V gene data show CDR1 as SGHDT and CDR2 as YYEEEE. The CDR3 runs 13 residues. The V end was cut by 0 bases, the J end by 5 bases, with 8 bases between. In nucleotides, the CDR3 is TGTGCCAGCAGCTTGGCCGCGGATTATGGCTACACCTTC. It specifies CASSLAADYGYTF.

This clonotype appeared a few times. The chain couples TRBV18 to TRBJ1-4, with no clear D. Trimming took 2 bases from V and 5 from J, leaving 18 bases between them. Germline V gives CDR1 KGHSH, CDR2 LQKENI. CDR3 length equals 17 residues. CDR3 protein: CASSPDGPPPLNEKLFF. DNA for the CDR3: TGTGCCAGCTCACCAGACGGACCCCCCCCACTGAATGAAAAACTGTTTTTT.

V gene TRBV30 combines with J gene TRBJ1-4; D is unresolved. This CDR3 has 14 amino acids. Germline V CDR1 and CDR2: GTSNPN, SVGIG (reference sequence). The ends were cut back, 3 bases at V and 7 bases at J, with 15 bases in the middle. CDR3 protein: CAWRSKDSLEKLFF. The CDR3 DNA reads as TGTGCCTGGAGATCGAAGGATTCTCTTGAAAAACTGTTTTTT.

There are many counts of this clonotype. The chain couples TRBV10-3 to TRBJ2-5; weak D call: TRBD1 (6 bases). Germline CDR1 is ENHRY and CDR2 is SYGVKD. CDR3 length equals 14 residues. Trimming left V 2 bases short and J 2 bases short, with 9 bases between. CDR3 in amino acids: CAISEEGGQETQYF. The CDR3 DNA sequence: TGTGCCATCAGTGAGGAAGGGGGACAAGAGACCCAGTACTTC.

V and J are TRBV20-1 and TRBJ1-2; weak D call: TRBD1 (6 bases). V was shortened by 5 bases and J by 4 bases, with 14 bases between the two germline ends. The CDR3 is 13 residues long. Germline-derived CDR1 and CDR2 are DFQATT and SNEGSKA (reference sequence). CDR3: CSAPRDMGYGYTF. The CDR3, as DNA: TGCAGTGCTCCCCGGGACATGGGCTATGGCTACACCTTC.

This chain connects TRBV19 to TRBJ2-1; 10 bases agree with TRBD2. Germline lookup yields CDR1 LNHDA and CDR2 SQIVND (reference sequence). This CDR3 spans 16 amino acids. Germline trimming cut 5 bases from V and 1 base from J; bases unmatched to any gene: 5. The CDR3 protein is CASSHRAGGSYNEQFF. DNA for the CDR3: TGTGCCAGTAGTCACCGAGCGGGAGGGTCCTACAATGAGCAGTTCTTC.

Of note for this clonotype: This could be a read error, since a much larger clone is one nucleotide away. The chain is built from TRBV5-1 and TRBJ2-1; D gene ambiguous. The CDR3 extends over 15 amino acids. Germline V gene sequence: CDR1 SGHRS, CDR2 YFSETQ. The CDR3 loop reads CASRTIPSSYNVQFF. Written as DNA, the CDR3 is TGCGCCAGCAGAACGATCCCAAGCTCCTACAATGTGCAGTTCTTC.

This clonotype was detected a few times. The chain's CDR3 is CASSQEGGGNTIYF. The CDR3 DNA reads as TGCGCCAGCAGCCAAGAGGGGGGCGGAAACACCATATATTTT. This chain uses TRBV4-1 with TRBJ1-3, with a weak D call TRBD1 (6 bases). The CDR3 loop spans 14 amino acids. Germline CDR1 reads MGHRA; CDR2 reads YSYEKL. V was shortened by 0 bases and J by 4 bases, with 7 bases between the two germline ends.

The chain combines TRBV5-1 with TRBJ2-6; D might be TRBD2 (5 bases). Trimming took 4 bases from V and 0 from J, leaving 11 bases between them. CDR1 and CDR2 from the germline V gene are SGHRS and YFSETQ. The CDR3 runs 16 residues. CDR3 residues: CASSPGRDSGANVLTF. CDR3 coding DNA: TGCGCCAGCAGCCCGGGTCGGGACTCTGGGGCCAACGTCCTGACTTTC. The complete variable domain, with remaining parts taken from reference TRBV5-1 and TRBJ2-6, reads KAGVTQTPRYLIKTRGQQVTLSCSPISGHRSVSWYQQTPGQGLQFLFEYFSETQRNKGNFPGRFSGRQFSNSRSEMNVSTLELGDSALYLCASSPGRDSGANVLTFGAGSRLTVL.